Following are 16 T cell receptor beta chains from one sample sequenced in a study of long-term antiretroviral therapy in people with HIV. Version v3.0 of the immunoSEQ assay was performed at survey level. TCRdb's copy holds only in-frame clones and misses some; the assay was immunoSEQ multiplex PCR. The sample shows 15,000 to 20,000 clones, 91% of them seen only once. This specimen was unsorted PBMCs, taken 3 years after starting antiretroviral therapy. The source of these receptors is a man aged 50-60 years with HIV.

This clone came up once. This rearrangement joins TRBV5-4 to TRBJ2-5; 15 nucleotides align to TRBD2. The CDR3 is made up of 15 amino acids. V trimming: 4 bases; J trimming: 5 bases; junction bases outside the gene matches: 3. Germline V gene lookup returns CDR1 SGHNT and CDR2 YYREEE (reference sequence). CDR3 coding DNA: TGTGCCAGCAGCCGGACTAGCGGGGGGGCGGAGACCCAGTACTTC. Its translation is CASSRTSGGAETQYF.

The gene calls are TRBV7-7 and TRBJ2-2; 7 bases match TRBD2. Unmatched junction bases numbered 3, after V lost 5 bases and J lost 0 bases. Germline assignment: CDR1 SSHAT and CDR2 FNYEAQ (reference sequence). This CDR3 is built from 15 residues. CDR3 loop: CASSPAGTNTGELFF. DNA for the CDR3: TGTGCCAGCAGCCCAGCGGGGACGAACACCGGGGAGCTGTTTTTT.

This clone was recorded once. The V and J genes are TRBV18 and TRBJ1-2; 7 nucleotides line up with TRBD1. V lost 6 bases to trimming and J lost 1 base; unmatched junction nucleotides: 8. Germline V lookup: CDR1 KGHSH, CDR2 LQKENI. The length of the CDR3 is 15 residues. For the CDR3, the DNA is TGTGCCAGCTCCCCCAGGGGGGCAGGTAACTATGGCTACACCTTC. Its protein is CASSPRGAGNYGYTF.

The chain couples TRBV6-1 to TRBJ2-3, with D perhaps matching TRBD2 (7 bases). Looked up from germline, CDR1 is MNHNS and CDR2 is SASEGT. The CDR3 length is 19 residues. The germline V and J ends were trimmed by 1 base and 0 bases, with 20 bases remaining between them. CDR3 in amino acids: CASSEGWGGALPSTDTQYF. DNA for the CDR3: TGTGCCAGCAGTGAAGGATGGGGGGGGGCCCTACCTAGCACAGATACGCAGTATTTT.

Only one count was recorded for this clone. The chain joins TRBV19 to TRBJ1-3; no clear D. The CDR3 contains 15 residues. Per the germline V gene, CDR1 is LNHDA and CDR2 is SQIVND (reference sequence). The ends were cut back, 0 bases at V and 4 bases at J, with 10 bases in the middle. In nucleotides, the CDR3 is TGTGCCAGTAGTATAGAACCGGGGAGAGGAAACACCATATATTTT. Amino acid sequence: CASSIEPGRGNTIYF.

V gene TRBV2 combines with J gene TRBJ1-6, with D hard to call. The germline CDR1 and CDR2 sequences are SNHLY and FYNNEI. Trimming removed 4 bases from V and 8 bases from J, with 9 bases in between. The CDR3 consists of 13 residues. CDR3 residues: CASSVGRHSPLHF. In DNA form, the CDR3 reads TGTGCCAGCAGTGTGGGGAGGCATTCACCCCTCCACTTT.

The J gene is TRBJ2-3, the V gene TRBV7-9; D unresolved. Germline values: CDR1 SEHNR, CDR2 FQNEAQ (reference sequence). The CDR3 totals 12 residues. Trimming left V 4 bases short and J 3 bases short, with 5 bases between. The CDR3 loop is CASSSVTDTQYF. The CDR3 nucleotides read TGTGCCAGCAGCTCCGTGACAGATACGCAGTATTTT.

The chain combines TRBV7-3 with TRBJ1-5; a weak D match, TRBD1 (5 bases). Trimming took off 1 base at V and 3 bases at J, with 10 bases between the two ends. This CDR3 comprises 15 residues. Germline V gene data show CDR1 as SGHTA and CDR2 as FQGTGA. This chain's CDR3 is CASSLRGSFNQPQHF. The CDR3 coding sequence is TGTGCCAGCAGCTTAAGGGGGAGCTTCAATCAGCCCCAGCATTTT. The full variable domain, completed using reference TRBV7-3 and TRBJ1-5, is GAGVSQTPSNKVTEKGKYVELRCDPISGHTALYWYRQSLGQGPEFLIYFQGTGAADDSGLPNDRFFAVRPEGSVSTLKIQRTERGDSAVYLCASSLRGSFNQPQHFGDGTRLSIL.

The chain carries TRBV10-3 and TRBJ2-2, with D possibly being TRBD1 (5 bases). There are 12 residues in the CDR3. Germline V gives CDR1 ENHRY, CDR2 SYGVKD. Between the trimmed V and J ends, which lost 6 bases and 4 bases, there was a span of 6 bases. CDR3 sequence (DNA): TGTGCCATCAGCAGGGTCACCGGGGAGCTGTTTTTT. Translation gives CAISRVTGELFF.

The genes are TRBV30 and TRBJ1-2; D is uncertain. Between the trimmed V and J ends, which lost 0 bases and 2 bases, there was a span of 13 bases. The germline CDR1 and CDR2 sequences are GTSNPN and SVGIG (reference sequence). The CDR3 is 15 residues long. The CDR3 region is CAWSVPQEGNYGYTF. DNA of the CDR3: TGTGCCTGGAGTGTACCCCAGGAAGGAAACTATGGCTACACCTTC.

The genes are TRBV7-8 and TRBJ2-7, with TRBD2 matching 13 bases. The trim removed 8 bases at V and 3 bases at J, leaving 7 bases unmatched. CDR3 size: 15 residues. The germline CDR1 and CDR2 sequences are SGHVS and FQNEAQ. CDR3 coding DNA: TGTGCCAGCTCCCGACTAGCGGGGGGAGTCTACGAGCAGTACTTC. This codes for CASSRLAGGVYEQYF. Filled out from reference TRBV7-8 and TRBJ2-7, the complete variable domain reads GAGVSQSPRYKVAKRGQDVALRCDPISGHVSLFWYQQALGQGPEFLTYFQNEAQLDKSGLPSDRFFAERPEGSVSTLKIQRTQQEDSAVYLCASSRLAGGVYEQYFGPGTRLTVT.

By its share, this clone is large. This same CDR3 is encoded by further DNA sequences in the sample. The chain carries TRBV28 and TRBJ1-1; possible D gene TRBD1, 5 bases. The germline V gene encodes CDR1 MDHEN and CDR2 SYDVKM. V was pared by 6 bases and J by 1 base, with 9 bases between. The CDR3 extends over 13 amino acids. CDR3 sequence: CASSRTGNTEAFF. The CDR3 bases are TGTGCCAGCAGCCGTACAGGGAACACTGAAGCTTTCTTT.

The genes are TRBV5-1 and TRBJ2-3; TRBD1 is a possible D gene (5 bases). Germline V CDR1 and CDR2: SGHRS, YFSETQ. V was pared by 0 bases and J by 6 bases, with 5 bases between. CDR3 length: 12 amino acids. CDR3 amino acids: CASSLEGDTQYF. CDR3 DNA sequence: TGCGCCAGCAGCTTGGAGGGGGATACGCAGTATTTT.

The chain carries TRBV5-6 and TRBJ2-7; 9 nucleotides align to TRBD2. Per the germline V gene, CDR1 is SGHDT and CDR2 is YYEEEE. J lost 2 bases, V lost 6 bases, and 3 bases had no gene match. This CDR3 is built from 13 residues. The CDR3 is CASKERGAYEQYF. For the CDR3, the DNA is TGTGCCAGCAAAGAGCGGGGGGCCTACGAGCAGTACTTC.

The V gene is TRBV6-1, the J gene TRBJ1-1; TRBD1 might be the D (5 bases). Trimming cost V 6 bases and J 1 base, with 12 bases left between them. Germline loops: CDR1 MNHNS, CDR2 SASEGT. The length of the CDR3 is 14 residues. CDR3 sequence: CASSTTDQNTEAFF. The CDR3 nucleotides read TGTGCCAGCAGCACGACAGACCAGAACACTGAAGCTTTCTTT.

This chain joins TRBV6-1 and TRBJ2-7, with D possibly being TRBD1 or TRBD2 (5 bases each). CDR1 is MNHNS and CDR2 is SASEGT in the germline V gene. V was trimmed by 4 bases and J by 5 bases, leaving 21 bases between them. The CDR3 is 16 residues long. CDR3 coding DNA: TGTGCCAGCAGTGGTGGGACGACCTCAGGAATCCACGAGCAGTACTTC. Translated, it gives CASSGGTTSGIHEQYF.